This is a list of T cell receptor beta chains from one sample in a study of cytomegalovirus exposure and HLA in healthy donors. Sequencing was performed with immunoSEQ multiplex PCR; in TCRdb, only in-frame clones are kept and a portion is missing. The table includes more than 110,000 clones, roughly 65% detected once. Specimen: PBMCs. These receptors originate from a young woman in good health and CMV-seronegative. CDR3s include the opening cysteine and the closing phenylalanine or tryptophan. A D gene is named only where the DNA matches it firmly. Size values are once, few and many counts, or a class for expanded clones, and some rows have none.

TRBV5-4	-	-	TRBJ1-1	TGTGCCAGCAGCTTGGATTGGGCGGGGGGTGAAGCTTTCTTT	CASSLDWAGGEAFF
TRBV28	-	few	TRBJ2-5	TGTGCCAGCAGTTTTGGAGGGCCGGAAGAGACCCAGTACTTC	CASSFGGPEETQYF
TRBV5-1	-	once	TRBJ1-2	TGCGCCAGCAGCTTGTCGGGGAGTTGGGACTCAAACTATGGCTACACCTTC	CASSLSGSWDSNYGYTF
TRBV6-1	-	-	TRBJ2-3	TGTGCCAGCAGTGAACTGGGGGGGCCATCGCCAGATACGCAGTATTTT	CASSELGGPSPDTQYF
TRBV5-1	TRBD1	-	TRBJ2-2	TGCGCCAGCAGTAAGGACAGGGGAAACACCGGGGAGCTGTTTTTT	CASSKDRGNTGELFF
TRBV4-2	TRBD2	-	TRBJ2-5	TGTGCCAGCAGCCAAGACAACGGGGGGGTTGCCCAAGAGACCCAGTACTTC	CASSQDNGGVAQETQYF
TRBV10-3	TRBD2	-	TRBJ2-1	TGTGCCATCGGGGGGCTGACTAGCGGGGTGGGTAACAATGAGCAGTTCTTC	CAIGGLTSGVGNNEQFF
TRBV5-6	TRBD2	few	TRBJ2-3	TGTGCCAGCAGCCCTAGCGGGGGACCGCGAGATACGCAGTATTTT	CASSPSGGPRDTQYF
TRBV11-2	TRBD2	-	TRBJ2-5	TGTGCCAGCAGCTCCCCAGTTGTGCTAGCGGGCCAAGAGACCCAGTACTTC	CASSSPVVLAGQETQYF
TRBV30	-	-	TRBJ1-6	TGTGCCTGGAGTGTACGCGGTGATTCACCCCTCCACTTT	CAWSVRGDSPLHF
TRBV5-1	-	few	TRBJ1-4	TGCGCCAGCGGGCCTGGGGCAGGGGTTATGGAAAAACTGTTTTTT	CASGPGAGVMEKLFF
TRBV2	-	once	TRBJ2-3	TGTGCCAGCAGTTGGGACTCCACAGATACGCAGTATTTT	CASSWDSTDTQYF
TRBV28	-	-	TRBJ2-7	TGTGCCAGCAGTTCCACTAGAGCCGAGCAGTACTTC	CASSSTRAEQYF
TRBV7-6	TRBD2	few	TRBJ2-1	TGTGCCAGCAGCCCTACTAGCGGGGGGGCATATGAGCAGTTCTTC	CASSPTSGGAYEQFF
TRBV7-2	-	-	TRBJ2-1	TGTGCCAGCAGCTCCCGGTGGGGCGCCTACAATGAGCAGTTCTTC	CASSSRWGAYNEQFF
TRBV11-3	-	-	TRBJ2-7	TGTGCCAGCAGCTTATCAGGGGCCACCGCCTACGAGCAGTACTTC	CASSLSGATAYEQYF
TRBV5-1	TRBD1	-	TRBJ2-5	TGCGCCAGCAGCTTGGGACAGGGGGCGTTCGGGGAGACCCAGTACTTC	CASSLGQGAFGETQYF
TRBV5-4	-	few	TRBJ1-6	TGTGCCAGCAGCCCCCGGGCCTATAATTCACCCCTCCACTTT	CASSPRAYNSPLHF
TRBV7-9	TRBD2	-	TRBJ2-3	TGTGCCGGCGGGAGGGGAGAAGACACGCAGTATTTT	CAGGRGEDTQYF
TRBV28	-	once	TRBJ1-2	TGTGCCAGCAGTTTAATGGGCAGTAACTATGGCTACACCTTC	CASSLMGSNYGYTF
TRBV27	TRBD1	-	TRBJ2-5	TGTGCCAGCAGTTACCTGACAGGGGGCCAAGAGACCCAGTACTTC	CASSYLTGGQETQYF
TRBV7-2	-	-	TRBJ2-1	TGTGCCAGCAGTATCAGAGCGGAAACCTCTTACAATGAGCAGTTCTTC	CASSIRAETSYNEQFF
TRBV28	TRBD2	-	TRBJ2-7	TGTGCCAGCCATAGCGGGAGAAGGCTCGAGCAGTACTTC	CASHSGRRLEQYF
TRBV4-2	TRBD2	-	TRBJ2-5	TGTGCCAGCAGCCAAAAGGTTGAGCGGGGGGGCCTTGGGGAGACCCAGTACTTC	CASSQKVERGGLGETQYF
TRBV4-2	TRBD2	-	TRBJ2-3	TGTGCCAGCAGCCAAAGCGGGGGCACAGATACGCAGTATTTT	CASSQSGGTDTQYF
TRBV27	-	few	TRBJ2-3	TGTGCCAGCAGTGAGAACCGCCCGACAGATACGCAGTATTTT	CASSENRPTDTQYF
TRBV7-2	-	-	TRBJ2-1	TGTGCCAGCAGCTTAGGCTCCTCTAGCGCGTACAATGAGCAGTTCTTC	CASSLGSSSAYNEQFF
TRBV7-2	-	-	TRBJ2-5	TGTGCCAGCAGCCCCGGGACTCTTCAAGAGACCCAGTACTTC	CASSPGTLQETQYF
TRBV30	-	-	TRBJ1-5	TGTGCCTGGGAGCGGCCAGGGGAATATCAGCCCCAGCATTTT	CAWERPGEYQPQHF
TRBV9	TRBD2	-	TRBJ2-1	TGTGCCAGCAGCCGGCTAGCGGACTCCTACAATGAGCAGTTCTTC	CASSRLADSYNEQFF
TRBV4-1	TRBD1	-	TRBJ1-5	TGCGCCAGCAGCCAAGGGTTCCGGGACAGCCCCCAGCATTTT	CASSQGFRDSPQHF
TRBV5-1	TRBD1	once	TRBJ2-5	TGCGCCAGCAGCTTGGGAGGCACAGGGGAAGAGACCCAGTACTTC	CASSLGGTGEETQYF
TRBV5-1	TRBD2	once	TRBJ2-7	TGCGCCAGCAGCGATGGGACTAGCGAATCCTACGAGCAGTACTTC	CASSDGTSESYEQYF
TRBV7-3	TRBD2	-	TRBJ2-2	TGTGCCAGCAGCCACAGGGGGACTAGCGGGACCGGGGAGCTGTTTTTT	CASSHRGTSGTGELFF
TRBV6-6	TRBD1	-	TRBJ2-1	TGTGCCAGCAGCTCCCGGACAGGGGGATGGAATGAGCAGTTCTTC	CASSSRTGGWNEQFF
TRBV7-9	-	-	TRBJ2-3	TGTGCCAGCAGCCCCAGGGGTAGGGAACCCACAGATACGCAGTATTTT	CASSPRGREPTDTQYF
TRBV2	TRBD1	few	TRBJ1-2	TGTGCCAGCAGTGCGAGGAACAGGGGGAACAATGCCTTC	CASSARNRGNNAF